Listed here are 32 T cell receptor beta chains from one sample, sequenced in a study of human T cells and chemical hapten exposure. TCRdb recomputed calls from the 5' RACE reads with MiXCR, one row per CDR3 protein. The sample carries under 100,000 distinct CDR3 sequences, 15% to 20% recorded once. Unfractionated whole blood was the source of the extracted total RNA. The receptor set was obtained from a female donor in good health.

A single count supports this clonotype. The V gene is TRBV25-1, the J gene TRBJ1-2; D uncertain. The CDR3 spans 16 residues. The germline V gene encodes CDR1 MGHDK and CDR2 SYGVNS. Trimming cost V 3 bases and J 2 bases, with 16 bases left between them. This CDR3 is CASSEGMQTWNYGYTF. DNA for the CDR3: TGTGCCAGCAGTGAGGGAATGCAGACATGGAACTATGGCTACACCTTC.

The CDR3 DNA is TGTGCCAGCAGCTTAGTAGCTATAGGGGGGTACGAGCAGTACTTC. This sequence encodes CASSLVAIGGYEQYF. The chain combines TRBV7-2 with TRBJ2-7; D may match TRBD1 or TRBD2 (6 bases each). Germline V gene data show CDR1 as SGHTA and CDR2 as FQGNSA. V lost 1 base and J 4 bases, leaving 14 bases between the germline ends. There are 15 residues in the CDR3.

The sample holds a few counts of this clonotype. The chain is built from TRBV10-3 and TRBJ1-1, with D perhaps matching TRBD1 (5 bases). The CDR3 spans 15 residues. CDR1 and CDR2 (germline): ENHRY, SYGVKD. Trimming took 2 bases from V and 0 from J, leaving 10 bases between them. As DNA, the CDR3 is TGTGCCATCAGTGAGCAGGGACGGATGAACACTGAAGCTTTCTTT. It yields the protein CAISEQGRMNTEAFF.

This chain links TRBV7-2 with TRBJ1-5; D is undetermined. Germline V gene lookup returns CDR1 SGHTA and CDR2 FQGNSA. The V and J ends lost 2 bases and 6 bases respectively, with 8 bases between them. CDR3 length: 13 residues. The CDR3 region has the DNA TGTACCAGCAGCTTAATCTCGACTCAGCCCCAGCATTTT. Translation: CTSSLISTQPQHF.

This clonotype has more than one count but fewer than ten. The chain couples TRBV20-1 to TRBJ2-7, with a tentative D call TRBD2 (6 bases). The germline CDR1 and CDR2 sequences are DFQATT and SNEGSKA (reference sequence). V was clipped by 6 bases and J by 2 bases, with 14 bases between them. There are 13 residues in the CDR3. CDR3 sequence: CSAPGTDPYEQYF. In nucleotides, the CDR3 is TGCAGTGCCCCCGGGACTGACCCCTACGAGCAGTACTTC.

This clonotype was seen repeatedly, ten times or more. V usage is TRBV4-2 and J usage is TRBJ2-3, with 14 bases aligning to TRBD2. V lost 1 base to trimming and J lost 4 bases; unmatched junction nucleotides: 7. This CDR3 region has 18 residues. CDR1 is LGHNA, CDR2 YNFKEQ, per germline. CDR3 DNA: TGTGCCAGCAGCCAAGGATCCGGGACTAGCGGGAGTTCAGATACGCAGTATTTT. This codes for CASSQGSGTSGSSDTQYF.

This clonotype occurred a few times. V and J are TRBV7-2 and TRBJ2-6; no reliable D call. The CDR3 consists of 17 residues. The V gene's germline CDR1 is SGHTA and CDR2 FQGNSA. V was cut by 1 base and J by 0 bases, with 10 bases left in between. The CDR3 sequence: CASSLESTNSGANVLTF. Written as DNA, the CDR3 is TGTGCCAGCAGCTTAGAGTCAACCAACTCTGGGGCCAACGTCCTGACTTTC.

This clonotype has just a few counts. The J gene is TRBJ2-5, the V gene TRBV5-1, with D perhaps matching TRBD2 (5 bases). The CDR3 covers 13 residues. Germline assignment: CDR1 SGHRS and CDR2 YFSETQ. V was shortened by 5 bases and J by 1 base, with 9 bases between the two germline ends. The CDR3 DNA sequence: TGCGCCAGCAGGCCGGACTCCCAAGAGACCCAGTACTTC. This codes for CASRPDSQETQYF.

The CDR3 region is CASSQGQGAITTEAFF. The CDR3 DNA follows: TGTGCCAGCAGCCAAGGACAGGGCGCGATCACCACCGAAGCTTTCTTT. This chain uses TRBV7-9 with TRBJ1-1; 8 bases map to TRBD1. CDR1 and CDR2 (germline): SEHNR, FQNEAQ (reference sequence). There are 16 residues in the CDR3. Unmatched junction bases numbered 16, after V lost 5 bases and J lost 8 bases. Variable domain in full (rest from reference TRBV7-9 and TRBJ1-1): DTGVSQNPRHKITKRGQNVTFRCDPISEHNRLYWYRQTLGQGPEFLTYFQNEAQLEKSRLLSDRFSAERPKGSFSTLEIQRTEQGDSAMYLCASSQGQGAITTEAFFGQGTRLTVV.

This clonotype was seen only a few times. This chain's CDR3 is CASSYAGQGAKNIQYF. The CDR3 region has the DNA TGTGCCAGCAGTTACGCCGGACAGGGGGCCAAAAACATTCAGTACTTC. The chain is built from TRBV6-5 and TRBJ2-4; TRBD1 matches at 9 bases. The CDR3 covers 16 residues. The V segment lost 2 bases and the J segment 1 base; nucleotides outside the gene matches: 3. In germline, CDR1 is MNHEY, CDR2 SVGAGI.

This clonotype was observed a handful of times. The chain links TRBV5-1 to TRBJ1-1; the match to TRBD1 covers 11 bases. Germline CDR1 and CDR2: SGHRS and YFSETQ. CDR3 length: 16 residues. The V and J ends lost 0 bases and 1 base, in that order; junction bases with no gene match: 2. CDR3 DNA: TGCGCCAGCAGCTTGGGGACAGGGGGCCGGAACACTGAAGCTTTCTTT. Its protein product is CASSLGTGGRNTEAFF.

This clonotype appeared a few times. The chain has TRBV20-1 and TRBJ2-3, with D maybe TRBD2 (6 bases). CDR3 length: 14 residues. CDR1 is DFQATT and CDR2 is SNEGSKA in the germline V gene (reference sequence). The V and J ends lost 5 bases and 10 bases respectively, with 22 bases between them. CDR3 sequence reads: CSAGGRRAENAQYF. The CDR3 DNA sequence: TGCAGTGCTGGGGGGAGGAGGGCAGAGAATGCGCAGTATTTT.

This clonotype was detected a few times. V is TRBV6-1 and J is TRBJ1-1; 8 bases are shared with TRBD1. This CDR3 spans 12 amino acids. CDR1 and CDR2 from the germline V gene are MNHNS and SASEGT. V trimming: 10 bases; J trimming: 1 base; junction bases outside the gene matches: 2. CDR3 region: CANRGENTEAFF. CDR3 nucleotides: TGTGCCAACAGGGGGGAGAACACTGAAGCTTTCTTT.

V is TRBV7-9 and J is TRBJ1-3; 7 bases map to TRBD1. Looked up from germline, CDR1 is SEHNR and CDR2 is FQNEAQ (reference sequence). The length of the CDR3 is 16 residues. V lost 6 bases, J lost 0 bases, and 8 bases stayed unmatched. CDR3 loop: CASRTGTAASGNTIYF. In DNA, the CDR3 is TGTGCCAGCAGAACCGGGACAGCAGCCTCTGGAAACACCATATATTTT.

The V and J genes are TRBV3-1 and TRBJ2-1; 7 nucleotides match TRBD1. Per the germline V gene, CDR1 is LGHDT and CDR2 is YNNKEL (reference sequence). CDR3 length: 15 residues. Trimming took 4 bases from V and 9 from J; bases not matched to a gene: 12. The CDR3 nucleotides read TGTGCCAGCAGCCCCCCGGGACAGACCTTCATTGAGCAGTTCTTC. Amino acid sequence: CASSPPGQTFIEQFF.

The J gene is TRBJ2-3, the V gene TRBV5-1, with D possibly matching TRBD1 (6 bases). The germline V gene encodes CDR1 SGHRS and CDR2 YFSETQ. Trimming took 4 bases from V and 3 from J, leaving 12 bases between them. The CDR3 is made up of 14 amino acids. The CDR3 DNA reads as TGCGCCAGCAGCCCACAGGGAGTAACAGATACGCAGTATTTT. It codes for CASSPQGVTDTQYF.

Only a few counts were recorded for this clonotype. V is TRBV6-5 and J is TRBJ1-6; D ambiguous. V was cut by 8 bases and J by 5 bases, with 10 bases left in between. The CDR3 covers 13 residues. Germline assignment: CDR1 MNHEY and CDR2 SVGAGI. The DNA of the CDR3 is TGTGCCAGCGGGCAGGAGCATAATTCACCCCTCCACTTT. Translating it yields CASGQEHNSPLHF.

In its sample, this clonotype was seen a few times. The chain carries TRBV20-1 and TRBJ1-4, with 10 bases lining up with TRBD1. Looked up from germline, CDR1 is DFQATT and CDR2 is SNEGSKA (reference sequence). The CDR3 runs 15 residues. V lost 4 bases to trimming and J lost 10 bases; unmatched junction nucleotides: 12. CDR3 sequence (DNA): TGCAGTGCTACTTCTCCGGGGACAGGGGAGCGAAAACTGTTTTTT. Amino acid sequence: CSATSPGTGERKLFF.

This clonotype was seen a few times. The chain uses TRBV23-1 and TRBJ2-7; D may be TRBD1 or TRBD2 (6 bases each). TRBV23-1 is an open reading frame, and its role is uncertain. Trimming cost V 2 bases and J 0 bases, with 14 bases left between them. The CDR3 is 16 amino acids. CDR3 coding DNA: TGCGCCAGCAGTCAAAAGGGGGGCGCCAGCTCCTACGAGCAGTACTTC. Translating it yields CASSQKGGASSYEQYF.

This clonotype occurred a few times. The chain joins TRBV29-1 to TRBJ1-1; the match to TRBD1 covers 9 bases. This CDR3 region has 12 residues. CDR1 and CDR2 (germline): SQVTM, ANQGSEA. V dropped 7 bases and J dropped 6; count of bases not matched to a gene: 6. The CDR3 reads CSGSGTGPEAFF. As DNA, the CDR3 is TGCAGCGGCTCCGGGACAGGGCCTGAAGCTTTCTTT.

This clonotype was counted ten times or more. The CDR3 region is CASSESPDSQETQYF. In DNA, the CDR3 is TGTGCCAGCAGTGAATCCCCGGACAGCCAAGAGACCCAGTACTTC. The rearrangement links TRBV2 to TRBJ2-5; maybe TRBD1 (6 bases). Germline CDR1 and CDR2: SNHLY and FYNNEI. CDR3 length: 15 residues. V lost 2 bases and J 1 base, leaving 11 bases between the germline ends.

The V gene is TRBV7-2, the J gene TRBJ2-1; 8 positions agree with TRBD2. CDR1 and CDR2 from the germline V gene are SGHTA and FQGNSA. The CDR3 has 16 residues. Losses at the gene ends were 8 bases for V and 5 bases for J; bases not matched to a gene: 14. The CDR3 reads CASGSTGGLLNNEQFF. CDR3 coding DNA: TGTGCCAGCGGCTCCACGGGGGGGCTCCTAAACAATGAGCAGTTCTTC.

This clonotype was seen only a few times. The chain is built from TRBV18 and TRBJ2-3; 12 bases match TRBD1. CDR1 is KGHSH and CDR2 is LQKENI in the germline V gene. V lost 8 bases, J lost 6 bases, and 12 bases stayed unmatched. This CDR3 is built from 16 residues. CDR3 amino acids: CASRPMGTGGRDTQYF. The DNA for the CDR3 is TGTGCCAGCCGCCCCATGGGGACAGGGGGCAGGGATACGCAGTATTTT.

The J gene is TRBJ2-6, the V gene TRBV15, with D unresolved. Trimming took 4 bases from V and 1 from J, leaving 8 bases between them. CDR1 and CDR2 (germline): LNHNV, YYDKDF (reference sequence). The length of the CDR3 is 15 residues. Written as DNA, the CDR3 is TGTGCCACCAGCACAATCCGATCTGGGGCCAACGTCCTGACTTTC. It is translated as CATSTIRSGANVLTF.

The chain combines TRBV4-1 with TRBJ2-1; possible D gene TRBD2, 6 bases. The CDR3 loop spans 16 amino acids. Germline CDR1 and CDR2: MGHRA and YSYEKL. Trimming removed 0 bases at V and 6 bases at J, with 15 bases between. CDR3 coding DNA: TGCGCCAGCAGCCAAGAGGTAATTACGGGAGTCAATGAGCAGTTCTTC. This gives the protein CASSQEVITGVNEQFF.

This clonotype was detected a few times. The chain has TRBV6-1 and TRBJ2-2, with 11 bases fitting TRBD2. Unmatched junction bases numbered 12, after V lost 5 bases and J lost 4 bases. Germline V CDR1 and CDR2: MNHNS, SASEGT. The CDR3 has 18 residues. The CDR3 sequence: CASSIRPRTSGSTGELFF. As DNA, the CDR3 is TGTGCCAGCAGTATCCGTCCTCGTACTAGCGGGAGCACCGGGGAGCTGTTTTTT.

The chain has TRBV4-1 and TRBJ2-3, with D unresolved. The CDR3 totals 14 residues. Germline CDR1 is MGHRA and CDR2 is YSYEKL. V was cut by 0 bases and J by 9 bases, with 13 bases left in between. The CDR3 loop is CASSQDFSGVTQYF. CDR3 DNA: TGCGCCAGCAGCCAAGATTTTTCTGGTGTAACGCAGTATTTT.

This rearrangement joins TRBV2 to TRBJ1-5; 8 bases are shared with TRBD1. The germline V gene has CDR1 SNHLY and CDR2 FYNNEI. The CDR3 totals 14 residues. J lost 5 bases, V lost 4 bases, and 4 bases had no gene match. Here the CDR3 reads CASSADRGYQPQHF. The DNA of the CDR3 is TGTGCCAGCAGTGCAGACAGGGGTTATCAGCCCCAGCATTTT.

This clonotype was recorded at least ten times. The chain is built from TRBV7-2 and TRBJ2-3; TRBD2 matches at 8 bases. Losses at the gene ends were 6 bases for V and 0 bases for J; bases not matched to a gene: 8. The CDR3 has 16 amino acids. Germline CDR1 and CDR2: SGHTA and FQGNSA. The CDR3 is CASRGAGGLSTDTQYF. DNA of the CDR3: TGTGCCAGCAGAGGCGCGGGGGGCCTGAGCACAGATACGCAGTATTTT.

The rearrangement uses TRBV19 and TRBJ1-5; D unclear. With 3 bases removed from V and 4 bases from J, the gap between germline ends came to 13 bases. Germline values: CDR1 LNHDA, CDR2 SQIVND (reference sequence). This CDR3 spans 15 amino acids. For the CDR3, the DNA is TGTGCCAGTAGTATCTCAGCAGCTAATAATCAGCCCCAGCATTTT. Translated: CASSISAANNQPQHF.

This clonotype was counted once. The chain combines TRBV6-5 with TRBJ2-7; D is perhaps TRBD1 or TRBD2 (5 bases each). V shed 0 bases and J shed 7 bases, with 10 bases lying between them. Germline CDR1 MNHEY, CDR2 SVGAGI. This CDR3 comprises 13 residues. CDR3 nucleotide sequence: TGTGCCAGCAGTTACTCACGGGACCGTGAGCAGTACTTC. As protein: CASSYSRDREQYF.

The chain combines TRBV2 with TRBJ1-1; perhaps TRBD1 as D (6 bases). V gave up 6 bases and J gave up 0 bases, with 11 bases separating them. Germline V gene lookup returns CDR1 SNHLY and CDR2 FYNNEI. The length of the CDR3 is 14 residues. The chain's CDR3 is CASSPDRMNTEAFF. Written as DNA, the CDR3 is TGTGCCAGCAGCCCTGACAGGATGAACACTGAAGCTTTCTTT.